These T cell receptor beta chains were read from a single sample in a study of beta chain features in type 1 diabetes. Only in-frame clones appear in the TCRdb table, and some are missing; sequencing was by immunoSEQ multiplex PCR. This sample carries about 160,000 clones, approximately 9.1% of them seen once, and the ten largest clones take around 0.64%. What was sequenced was central memory CD4+ T cells from blood. These receptors were collected from a woman aged 25 to 39 with type 1 diabetes. CDR3s include the opening cysteine and the closing phenylalanine or tryptophan.

j_call,v_call,cdr3_aa
TRBJ2-5,TRBV7-3,CASSSFGTGMGETQYF
TRBJ1-1,TRBV6-5,CASSWSTNTEAFF
TRBJ2-1,TRBV11-3,CASSLEGTSGTAGNEQFF
TRBJ1-2,TRBV7-3,CASSSGQDGYTF
TRBJ2-3,TRBV7-6,CASSASGSGSDTQYF
TRBJ2-5,TRBV6-6,CASSYSPDSQETQYF
TRBJ1-1,TRBV5-6,CASSLNMNTEAFF
TRBJ1-2,TRBV20-1,CSARDRFGYTF
TRBJ2-7,TRBV28,CASGSGQGTWQYF
TRBJ2-7,TRBV7-9,CASSLDQQYSYEQYF
TRBJ2-5,TRBV2,CASNKERQETQYF
TRBJ1-1,TRBV11-2,CASSIQGINTEAFF
TRBJ1-2,TRBV25-1,CASSEYGYGYTF
TRBJ2-1,TRBV7-3,CASSPGSGTGGDEQFF
TRBJ2-3,TRBV19,CASRSFRGLTDTQYF